Below are 5 T cell receptor beta chains sequenced from a single sample in a study of relationships among human T cell subsets. The CD45RA-negative fraction was bead-selected with anti-CD45RO to obtain memory T cells. The T cell receptor alpha and beta CDR3 regions were amplified from mRNA by semiquantitative ARM-PCR. ARM-PCR used tagged nested gene-specific primers, then communal superprimers for exponential amplification. Using its own MiXCR run on the multiplex PCR reads, TCRdb lists one record per CDR3 protein. The table records about 9,100 distinct CDR3 sequences, about 55% of them present only once. Sample: memory T cells sorted from blood. Receptors originate from a man between 35 and 55 years old in good health.

This clonotype was detected only a few times. V gene TRBV13 combines with J gene TRBJ1-2; D might be TRBD1 (5 bases). The V and J ends lost 5 bases and 8 bases respectively, with 15 bases between them. CDR1 and CDR2 (germline): PRHDT, FYEKMQ (reference sequence). The CDR3 consists of 13 residues. In DNA form, the CDR3 reads TGTGCCAGCAGCCAGGGCCATTCCGGCGGCTACACCTTC. Protein product: CASSQGHSGGYTF.

The chain couples TRBV6-5 to TRBJ1-1; D is ambiguous. Per germline, CDR1 MNHEY and CDR2 SVGAGI. Trimming removed 0 bases from V and 1 base from J, with 9 bases in between. This CDR3 is 15 amino acids long. Written as DNA, the CDR3 is TGTGCCAGCAGTTACTCGACTAACAGGAACACTGAAGCTTTCTTT. Its protein is CASSYSTNRNTEAFF.

Only a few counts were recorded for this clonotype. This chain links TRBV28 with TRBJ1-2; D might be TRBD1 (5 bases). Per the germline V gene, CDR1 is MDHEN and CDR2 is SYDVKM. V gave up 7 bases and J gave up 4 bases, with 22 bases separating them. The CDR3 runs 16 residues. CDR3 in DNA: TGTGCCAGCAAACGGACCCGGGACCGGAGAGTCTATGGCTACACCTTC. The encoded protein is CASKRTRDRRVYGYTF.

This clonotype showed up just once. J is TRBJ1-2 and V is TRBV28, with TRBD1 as a possible D gene (6 bases). This CDR3 contains 14 residues. V lost 5 bases, J lost 8 bases, and 18 bases lay in between. Germline V gives CDR1 MDHEN, CDR2 SYDVKM. CDR3 DNA: TGTGCCAGCAGTCTACCGGGACATGTGGAAGGCTACACCTTC. Translation gives CASSLPGHVEGYTF.

This chain links TRBV4-1 with TRBJ1-5, with 7 bases fitting TRBD1. The trim removed 5 bases at V and 3 bases at J, leaving 4 bases unmatched. Germline CDR1 and CDR2: MGHRA and YSYEKL. The CDR3 is 14 residues long. CDR3 region: CASSRQGYNQPQHF. Here the CDR3 DNA reads TGCGCCAGCAGCAGACAGGGTTACAATCAGCCCCAGCATTTT.